This TCR beta chain appears in the sequencing data of a study of blood T cells in healthy people across ages. General observations from the study: A strong correlation between TCR beta diversity and naive T cell percentage was seen.

This CDR3 is 12 amino acids long. The germline CDR1 and CDR2 sequences are MNHEY and SVGEGT. The germline V and J ends were trimmed by 8 bases and 3 bases, with 9 bases remaining between them. About this clonotype itself: Antigen specificity is unknown.

It was with a sample-barcoded 5' primer and a J-beta primer mix that a second PCR of about 7 to 12 cycles was run. TCRdb re-called the 5' RACE reads with MiXCR, one entry per CDR3 protein. The sample consists of 730,000 or so distinct CDR3 sequences, roughly 47% of them appearing once. Healthy Caucasian individuals from Russia aged about 6 to 95 served as donors. The rearrangement uses TRBV6-2 or TRBV6-3 and TRBJ2-3; D unresolved. This clonotype originated in a woman aged 55-69 years in good health. Source material: blood. CDR3 sequence (DNA): TGTGCCAGCGGTCGCACAACAGATACGCAGTATTTT. Protein sequence: CASGRTTDTQYF.